Below, 23 T cell receptor beta chains from the same sample are listed, as sequenced in a study of response to subunit inactivated influenza vaccine. TCRdb ran MiXCR on the RT-PCR reads and lists one entry per CDR3 protein. Counted here are 500,000 or so distinct CDR3 sequences, 16% occurring once; the ten biggest clones make up roughly 3%. The sample here was CD4+ T cells sorted from PBMCs, taken around 2 years after vaccination. The receptor set was obtained from a man aged 45 to 70 who received an inactivated influenza vaccine.

This clonotype turned up a few times. The gene calls are TRBV4-1 and TRBJ1-4, with D perhaps matching TRBD1 (5 bases). The CDR3 has 16 residues. V lost 1 base, J lost 3 bases, and 12 bases lay in between. Germline V CDR1 and CDR2: MGHRA, YSYEKL. DNA for the CDR3: TGCGCCAGCAGCCAAGCTGTGAGGGGTGCTAATGAAAAACTGTTTTTT. Translation: CASSQAVRGANEKLFF.

This clonotype has at least ten counts. The CDR3: CSARDLQSEAFF. In nucleotides, the CDR3 is TGCAGTGCTAGAGATTTGCAGAGTGAAGCTTTCTTT. The rearrangement links TRBV20-1 to TRBJ1-1; D remains ambiguous. The CDR3 sequence is 12 residues long. V was cut by 0 bases and J by 7 bases, with 9 bases left in between. The germline CDR1 and CDR2 sequences are DFQATT and SNEGSKA (reference sequence).

This clonotype was picked up many times. The chain is built from TRBV6-5 and TRBJ1-6, with a tentative D call TRBD1 (5 bases). CDR3 length equals 14 residues. Trimming took 2 bases from V and 12 from J, leaving 14 bases between them. Germline V gene lookup returns CDR1 MNHEY and CDR2 SVGAGI. The CDR3 region is CASSYAVGGGPLHF. CDR3 bases: TGTGCCAGCAGTTACGCAGTTGGGGGTGGACCCCTCCACTTT.

This clonotype came up a few times. The genes are TRBV2 and TRBJ2-5; 8 bases line up with TRBD1. With 6 bases clipped from V and 1 base from J, the junction kept 7 bases outside the gene matches. This CDR3 has 15 residues. Germline CDR1 reads SNHLY; CDR2 reads FYNNEI. CDR3 region: CASSRDRMIQETQYF. CDR3 nucleotide sequence: TGTGCCAGCAGCCGGGACAGGATGATCCAAGAGACCCAGTACTTC.

This chain joins TRBV3-1 and TRBJ2-7, with 9 nucleotides matching TRBD1. Trimming cost V 5 bases and J 1 base; bases outside gene matches: 9. Germline V gene data show CDR1 as LGHDT and CDR2 as YNNKEL (reference sequence). This CDR3 has 16 amino acids. The CDR3 spells CASSTYRTGASYEQYF. The CDR3 DNA reads as TGTGCCAGCAGCACGTACCGGACAGGGGCATCCTACGAGCAGTACTTC.

V gene TRBV30 combines with J gene TRBJ2-3; D is uncertain. V shed 4 bases and J shed 2 bases, with 10 bases lying between them. The CDR3 covers 13 residues. Germline values: CDR1 GTSNPN, CDR2 SVGIG (reference sequence). This CDR3 reads CAWNRGVTDTQYF. CDR3 DNA sequence: TGTGCCTGGAACAGAGGAGTCACAGATACGCAGTATTTT.

This clonotype was picked up a small number of times. V and J are TRBV19 and TRBJ2-1, with 13 bases identical to TRBD2. Germline lookup yields CDR1 LNHDA and CDR2 SQIVND (reference sequence). V shed 7 bases, J shed 0 bases, and the junction held 9 bases outside the gene matches. The CDR3 spans 18 residues. The CDR3 nucleotides read TGTGCCAGTACCCCAAGGTGGACTAGCGGGAGCTCCTACAATGAGCAGTTCTTC. Its translation: CASTPRWTSGSSYNEQFF.

The V and J genes are TRBV3-1 and TRBJ2-5, with D possibly TRBD2 on 6 matching bases. V lost 4 bases, J lost 9 bases, and 15 bases lay in between. Germline CDR1 and CDR2: LGHDT and YNNKEL (reference sequence). CDR3 length: 13 residues. Here the CDR3 reads CASSRITTGAQYF. The DNA of the CDR3 is TGTGCCAGCAGCCGAATAACTACGGGGGCCCAGTACTTC.

The V and J genes are TRBV28 and TRBJ1-5, with a tentative D call TRBD1 (6 bases). Per germline, CDR1 MDHEN and CDR2 SYDVKM. Deletions cut 3 bases from V and 7 bases from J, with 13 bases between. The CDR3 covers 14 residues. This chain's CDR3 is CASSFPGGRQPQHF. The CDR3 DNA is TGTGCCAGCAGTTTTCCGGGGGGCCGCCAGCCCCAGCATTTT.

This chain connects TRBV9 to TRBJ2-3, with D perhaps matching TRBD1 (6 bases). CDR3 length: 15 residues. Germline-derived CDR1 and CDR2 are SGDLS and YYNGEE. V lost 5 bases and J lost 0, with 13 bases in between. The CDR3 DNA reads TGTGCCAGCAGGGGACAAGGCACTAGCACAGATACGCAGTATTTT. This sequence encodes CASRGQGTSTDTQYF.

The chain couples TRBV6-2 or TRBV6-3 to TRBJ2-1, with TRBD1 identical over 11 bases. CDR3 length: 16 amino acids. J gave up 6 bases and V 6 bases, and 10 bases lay outside the gene matches. Germline V CDR1 and CDR2: MNHEY, SVGEGT. The CDR3 sequence: CASSRGTGGVINEQFF. The CDR3 DNA sequence: TGTGCCAGCAGCCGCGGGACAGGGGGGGTCATCAATGAGCAGTTCTTC.

This chain joins TRBV20-1 and TRBJ2-5, with no clear D. CDR3 length: 14 amino acids. Deletions cut 3 bases from V and 5 bases from J, with 16 bases between. Germline V lookup: CDR1 DFQATT, CDR2 SNEGSKA (reference sequence). The CDR3 loop reads CSASSTFSRETQYF. Written as DNA, the CDR3 is TGCAGTGCTAGCTCGACATTCAGCAGGGAGACCCAGTACTTC.

Ten or more counts support this clonotype. The rearrangement joins TRBV30 to TRBJ2-7, with 11 nucleotides matching TRBD1. Germline CDR1 and CDR2: GTSNPN and SVGIG (reference sequence). This CDR3 is 15 amino acids long. V lost 5 bases, J lost 1 base, and 7 bases stayed unmatched. CDR3 loop: CAWDRTGGISYEQYF. CDR3 nucleotides: TGTGCCTGGGATAGGACAGGGGGCATATCCTACGAGCAGTACTTC. The entire variable domain, with the rest obtained from reference TRBV30 and TRBJ2-7, is as follows: SQTIHQWPATLVQPVGSPLSLECTVEGTSNPNLYWYRQAAGRGLQLLFYSVGIGQISSEVPQNLSASRPQDRQFILSSKKLLLSDSGFYLCAWDRTGGISYEQYFGPGTRLTVT.

This clonotype was recorded a few times. J is TRBJ2-3 and V is TRBV7-9, with D perhaps matching TRBD1 (5 bases). The V and J ends lost 5 bases and 2 bases respectively, with 11 bases between them. Germline V gene lookup returns CDR1 SEHNR and CDR2 FQNEAQ (reference sequence). This CDR3 is built from 14 residues. Written as DNA, the CDR3 is TGTGCCAGCAGCCCAGGGTTTCTCACAGATACGCAGTATTTT. Translation gives CASSPGFLTDTQYF.

This clonotype was recorded a few times. This rearrangement joins TRBV20-1 to TRBJ1-5; D uncertain. CDR1 is DFQATT and CDR2 is SNEGSKA in the germline V gene (reference sequence). Trimming stripped 2 bases from V and 7 bases from J, with 15 bases between. This CDR3 comprises 14 residues. CDR3 sequence (DNA): TGCAGTGCTAGACGTGGGTTGAGTGCGCAGCCCCAGCATTTT. Translation: CSARRGLSAQPQHF.

This clonotype has just a few counts. The chain links TRBV7-6 to TRBJ2-1, with TRBD2 matching over 10 bases. The CDR3 has 17 amino acids. After removal of 2 bases from V and 5 bases from J, the junction contained 9 bases not matched to a gene. Germline V gene lookup returns CDR1 SGHVS and CDR2 FNYEAQ. In nucleotides, the CDR3 is TGTGCCAGCAGCTTAAATCTACTAGCGGGGTCCCACAATGAGCAGTTCTTC. Amino acid sequence: CASSLNLLAGSHNEQFF. Looking up the rest from reference TRBV7-6 and TRBJ2-1 gives the full variable domain: GAGVSQSPRYKVTKRGQDVALRCDPISGHVSLYWYRQALGQGPEFLTYFNYEAQQDKSGLPNDRFSAERPEGSISTLTIQRTEQRDSAMYRCASSLNLLAGSHNEQFFGPGTRLTVL.

The table lists this clonotype with a few counts. V and J are TRBV7-9 and TRBJ2-3; D is unclear. Trimming removed 1 base at V and 0 bases at J, with 11 bases between. Looked up from germline, CDR1 is SEHNR and CDR2 is FQNEAQ (reference sequence). The CDR3 runs to 16 residues. The CDR3 loop reads CASSLGHGSSTDTQYF. CDR3 DNA sequence: TGTGCCAGCAGCTTAGGACATGGCTCTAGCACAGATACGCAGTATTTT.

The chain uses TRBV30 and TRBJ1-5; D may be TRBD1 (5 bases). The CDR3 totals 13 residues. V lost 4 bases to trimming and J lost 4 bases, with 11 bases between them. Germline-derived CDR1 and CDR2 are GTSNPN and SVGIG (reference sequence). The CDR3 bases are TGTGCCTGGACCAGGGAGGGTAATCAGCCCCAGCATTTT. This gives the protein CAWTREGNQPQHF.

This clonotype was seen more than once but under ten times. The chain carries TRBV7-3 and TRBJ2-1, with TRBD1 as a possible D gene (5 bases). The V end lost 1 base, the J end lost 5 bases, and 18 bases lay between the germline ends. This CDR3 has 17 amino acids. Germline values: CDR1 SGHTA, CDR2 FQGTGA. The CDR3: CASSLISSRVVNNEQFF. Here the CDR3 DNA reads TGTGCCAGCAGCTTAATATCGTCCAGGGTGGTGAACAATGAGCAGTTCTTC.

This clonotype was counted only a few times. CDR3 loop: CASSLTSDRVKYEQYF. The CDR3 DNA reads as TGTGCCAGCAGCTTAACCTCCGACAGGGTTAAATACGAGCAGTACTTC. The chain uses TRBV11-2 and TRBJ2-7; the match to TRBD1 covers 7 bases. Germline CDR1 is SGHAT and CDR2 is FQNNGV. Losses at the gene ends were 2 bases for V and 4 bases for J; bases not matched to a gene: 11. The CDR3 is 16 residues long.

This clonotype has just a few counts. The rearrangement uses TRBV7-2 and TRBJ1-4; 9 bases fit TRBD1. Germline values: CDR1 SGHTA, CDR2 FQGNSA. Unmatched junction bases numbered 9, after V lost 5 bases and J lost 8 bases. This CDR3 comprises 15 residues. The CDR3 coding sequence is TGTGCCAGCAGCACACGGACAGGGGTCGGGGAAAAACTGTTTTTT. Its translation: CASSTRTGVGEKLFF.

This chain joins TRBV3-1 and TRBJ1-2; D ambiguous. The CDR3 is made up of 14 amino acids. Germline values: CDR1 LGHDT, CDR2 YNNKEL (reference sequence). Deletions cut 1 base from V and 0 bases from J, with 6 bases between. The CDR3 nucleotides read TGTGCCAGCAGCCAAGCCGTGACTAACTATGGCTACACCTTC. This gives the protein CASSQAVTNYGYTF.

This clonotype was detected a few times. DNA of the CDR3: TGCGCCAGCAGCCCGGACGGAGGTTATGGCTACACCTTC. Translating gives CASSPDGGYGYTF. The chain joins TRBV5-1 to TRBJ1-2; no clear D. This CDR3 is built from 13 residues. Trimming pared 4 bases from V and 5 bases from J, leaving 12 bases between. Per germline, CDR1 SGHRS and CDR2 YFSETQ.